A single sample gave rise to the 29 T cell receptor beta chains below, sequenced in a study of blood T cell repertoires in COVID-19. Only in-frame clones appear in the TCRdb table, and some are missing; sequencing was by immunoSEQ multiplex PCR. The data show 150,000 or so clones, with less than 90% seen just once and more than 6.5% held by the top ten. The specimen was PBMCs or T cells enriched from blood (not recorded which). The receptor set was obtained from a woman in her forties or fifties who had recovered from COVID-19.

Here the CDR3 reads CASSSPRGPGNTIYF. The CDR3 bases are TGTGCCAGCAGCTCACCGCGGGGTCCTGGAAACACCATATATTTT. The rearrangement joins TRBV11-2 to TRBJ1-3; no clear D. The CDR3 extends over 15 amino acids. V was clipped by 4 bases and J by 2 bases, with 12 bases between them. The germline V gene has CDR1 SGHAT and CDR2 FQNNGV.

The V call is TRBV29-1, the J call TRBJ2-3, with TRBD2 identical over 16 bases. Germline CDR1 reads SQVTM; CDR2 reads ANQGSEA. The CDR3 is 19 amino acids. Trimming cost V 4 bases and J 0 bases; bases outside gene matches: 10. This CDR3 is CSVVGEGTSGRASTDTQYF. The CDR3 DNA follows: TGCAGCGTTGTGGGTGAGGGGACTAGCGGGAGGGCTAGCACAGATACGCAGTATTTT.

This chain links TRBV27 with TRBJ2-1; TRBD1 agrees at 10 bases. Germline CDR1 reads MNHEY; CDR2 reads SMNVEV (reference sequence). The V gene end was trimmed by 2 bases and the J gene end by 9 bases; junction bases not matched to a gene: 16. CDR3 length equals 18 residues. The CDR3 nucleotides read TGTGCCAGCAGTTTAAGTACGGGACAGGGGCCCGGTGGTACTGAGCAGTTCTTC. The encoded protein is CASSLSTGQGPGGTEQFF.

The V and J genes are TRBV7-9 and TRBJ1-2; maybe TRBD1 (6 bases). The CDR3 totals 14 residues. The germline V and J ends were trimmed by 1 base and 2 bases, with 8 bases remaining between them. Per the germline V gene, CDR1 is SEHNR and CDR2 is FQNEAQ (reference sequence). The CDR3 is CASSLEGENYGYTF. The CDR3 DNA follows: TGTGCCAGCAGCTTAGAGGGGGAGAACTATGGCTACACCTTC.

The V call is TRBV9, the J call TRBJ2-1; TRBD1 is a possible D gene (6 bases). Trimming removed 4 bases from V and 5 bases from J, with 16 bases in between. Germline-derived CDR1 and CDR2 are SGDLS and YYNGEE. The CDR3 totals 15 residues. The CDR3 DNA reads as TGTGCCAGCAGCACCAGGGGTAGTGCCCACAATGAGCAGTTCTTC. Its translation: CASSTRGSAHNEQFF.

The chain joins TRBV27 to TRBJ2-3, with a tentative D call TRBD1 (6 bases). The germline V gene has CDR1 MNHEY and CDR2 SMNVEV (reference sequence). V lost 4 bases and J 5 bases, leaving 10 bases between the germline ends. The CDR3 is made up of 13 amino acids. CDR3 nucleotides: TGTGCCAGCAGTTCCATGACAGGAGATACGCAGTATTTT. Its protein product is CASSSMTGDTQYF.

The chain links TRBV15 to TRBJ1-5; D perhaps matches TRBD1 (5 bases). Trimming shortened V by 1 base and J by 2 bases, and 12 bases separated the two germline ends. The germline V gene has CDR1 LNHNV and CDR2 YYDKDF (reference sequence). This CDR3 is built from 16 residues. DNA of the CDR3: TGTGCCACCAGCAGAGGAACTCAGGGTGGCAATCAGCCCCAGCATTTT. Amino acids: CATSRGTQGGNQPQHF.

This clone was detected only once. CDR3 nucleotides: TGCAGCGCCGCGCTCCCCTGGGACAGCTCCAACACTGAAGCTTTCTTT. This codes for CSAALPWDSSNTEAFF. The J gene is TRBJ1-1, the V gene TRBV29-1; TRBD1 aligns across 7 bases. The CDR3 is made up of 16 amino acids. The V gene's germline CDR1 is SQVTM and CDR2 ANQGSEA. Trimming took 7 bases from V and 2 from J; bases not matched to a gene: 16.

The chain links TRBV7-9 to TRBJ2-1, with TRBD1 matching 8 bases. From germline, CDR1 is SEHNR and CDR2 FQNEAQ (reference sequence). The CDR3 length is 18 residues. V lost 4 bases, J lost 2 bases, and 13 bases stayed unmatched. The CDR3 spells CASSSGQGLSGTYNEQFF. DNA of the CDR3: TGTGCCAGCAGCTCTGGACAGGGATTATCAGGAACCTACAATGAGCAGTTCTTC. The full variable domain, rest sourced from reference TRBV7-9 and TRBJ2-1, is DTGVSQNPRHKITKRGQNVTFRCDPISEHNRLYWYRQTLGQGPEFLTYFQNEAQLEKSRLLSDRFSAERPKGSFSTLEIQRTEQGDSAMYLCASSSGQGLSGTYNEQFFGPGTRLTVL.

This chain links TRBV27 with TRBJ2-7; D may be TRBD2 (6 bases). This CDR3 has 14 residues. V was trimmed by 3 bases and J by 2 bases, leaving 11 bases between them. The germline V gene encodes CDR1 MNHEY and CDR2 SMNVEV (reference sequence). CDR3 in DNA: TGTGCCAGCAGTTTCGGGTCGGGAGCCTACGAGCAGTACTTC. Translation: CASSFGSGAYEQYF.

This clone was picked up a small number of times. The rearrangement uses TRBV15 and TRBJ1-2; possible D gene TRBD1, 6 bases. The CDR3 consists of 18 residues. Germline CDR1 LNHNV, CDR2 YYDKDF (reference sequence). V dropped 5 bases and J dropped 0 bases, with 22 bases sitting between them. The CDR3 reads CATSLRKTPGQANYGYTF. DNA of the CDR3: TGTGCCACCAGCCTTCGTAAAACTCCGGGACAAGCTAACTATGGCTACACCTTC. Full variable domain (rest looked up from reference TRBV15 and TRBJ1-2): DAMVIQNPRYQVTQFGKPVTLSCSQTLNHNVMYWYQQKSSQAPKLLFHYYDKDFNNEADTPDNFQSRRPNTSFCFLDIRSPGLGDTAMYLCATSLRKTPGQANYGYTFGSGTRLTVV.

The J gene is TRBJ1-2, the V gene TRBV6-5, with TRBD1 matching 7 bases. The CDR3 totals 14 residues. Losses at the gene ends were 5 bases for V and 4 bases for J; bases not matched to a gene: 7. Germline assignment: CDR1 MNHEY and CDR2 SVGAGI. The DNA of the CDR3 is TGTGCCAGCAGTAACCTACAGGGGCCCTATGGCTACACCTTC. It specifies CASSNLQGPYGYTF.

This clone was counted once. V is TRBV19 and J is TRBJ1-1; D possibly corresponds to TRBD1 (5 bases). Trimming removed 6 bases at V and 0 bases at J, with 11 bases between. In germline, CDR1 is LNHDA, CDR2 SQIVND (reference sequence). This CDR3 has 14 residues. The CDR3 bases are TGTGCCAGTAGCTCCGACAGAATGAACACTGAAGCTTTCTTT. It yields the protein CASSSDRMNTEAFF.

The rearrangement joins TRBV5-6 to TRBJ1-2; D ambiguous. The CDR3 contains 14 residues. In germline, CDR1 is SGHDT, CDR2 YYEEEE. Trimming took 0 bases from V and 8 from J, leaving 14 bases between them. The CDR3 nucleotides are TGTGCCAGCAGCTTGGTCGGGGTTTCGAGCGGCTACACCTTC. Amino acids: CASSLVGVSSGYTF. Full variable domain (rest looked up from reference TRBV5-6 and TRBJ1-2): DAGVTQSPTHLIKTRGQQVTLRCSPKSGHDTVSWYQQALGQGPQFIFQYYEEEERQRGNFPDRFSGHQFPNYSSELNVNALLLGDSALYLCASSLVGVSSGYTFGSGTRLTVV.

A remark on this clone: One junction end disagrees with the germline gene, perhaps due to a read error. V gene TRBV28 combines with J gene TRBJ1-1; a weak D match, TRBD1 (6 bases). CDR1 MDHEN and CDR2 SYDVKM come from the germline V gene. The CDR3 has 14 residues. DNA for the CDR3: TGTGCCAGCCGTTTTGCAGGGACAAACACTGAAGCTTTCTTT. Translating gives CASRFAGTNTEAFF.

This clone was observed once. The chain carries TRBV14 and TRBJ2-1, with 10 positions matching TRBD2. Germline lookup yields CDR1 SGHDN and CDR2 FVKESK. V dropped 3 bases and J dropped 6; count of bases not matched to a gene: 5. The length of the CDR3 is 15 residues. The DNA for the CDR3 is TGTGCCAGCAGCCACGGACTAGCGGATGGCAATGAGCAGTTCTTC. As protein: CASSHGLADGNEQFF.

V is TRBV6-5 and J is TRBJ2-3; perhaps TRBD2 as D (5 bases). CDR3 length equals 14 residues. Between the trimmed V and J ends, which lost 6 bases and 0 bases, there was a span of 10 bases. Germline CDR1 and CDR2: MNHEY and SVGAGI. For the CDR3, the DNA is TGTGCCAGCAGCTCGGACTGGAGCACAGATACGCAGTATTTT. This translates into CASSSDWSTDTQYF.

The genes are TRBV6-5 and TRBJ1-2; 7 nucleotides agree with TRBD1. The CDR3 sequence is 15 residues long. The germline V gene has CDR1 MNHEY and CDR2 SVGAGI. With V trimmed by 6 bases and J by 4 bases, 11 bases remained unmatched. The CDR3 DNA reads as TGTGCCAGCAGAGATCCGGGTAGGACAGGCTATGGCTACACCTTC. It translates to CASRDPGRTGYGYTF.

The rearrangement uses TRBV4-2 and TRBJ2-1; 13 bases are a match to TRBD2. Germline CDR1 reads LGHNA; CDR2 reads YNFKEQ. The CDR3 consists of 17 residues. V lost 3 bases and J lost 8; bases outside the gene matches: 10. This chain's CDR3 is CASSHYEGLAGFDEQFF. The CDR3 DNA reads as TGTGCCAGCAGCCATTATGAGGGACTAGCGGGATTCGATGAGCAGTTCTTC.

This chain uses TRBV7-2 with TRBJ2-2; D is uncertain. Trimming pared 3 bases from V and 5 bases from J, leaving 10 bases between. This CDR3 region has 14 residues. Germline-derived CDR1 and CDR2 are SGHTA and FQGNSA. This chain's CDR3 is CASSFSSWTGELFF. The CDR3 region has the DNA TGTGCCAGCAGCTTCAGTTCGTGGACCGGGGAGCTGTTTTTT.

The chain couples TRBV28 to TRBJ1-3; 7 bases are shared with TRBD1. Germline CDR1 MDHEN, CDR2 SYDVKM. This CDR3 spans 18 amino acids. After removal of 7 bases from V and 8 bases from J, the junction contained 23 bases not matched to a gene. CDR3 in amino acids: CASNSPGTVGRKRDTIYF. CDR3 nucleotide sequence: TGTGCCAGCAACTCCCCAGGGACAGTGGGGAGGAAAAGGGACACCATATATTTT. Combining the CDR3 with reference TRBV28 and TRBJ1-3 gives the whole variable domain DVKVTQSSRYLVKRTGEKVFLECVQDMDHENMFWYRQDPGLGLRLIYFSYDVKMKEKGDIPEGYSVSREKKERFSLILESASTNQTSMYLCASNSPGTVGRKRDTIYFGEGSWLTVV.

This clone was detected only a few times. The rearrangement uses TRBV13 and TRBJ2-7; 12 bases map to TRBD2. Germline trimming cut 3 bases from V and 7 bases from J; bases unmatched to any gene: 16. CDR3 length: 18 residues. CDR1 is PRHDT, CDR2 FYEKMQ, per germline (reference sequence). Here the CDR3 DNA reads TGTGCCAGCAGCTTTTCTCTGGCCGGACTAGCGGGATCGGGGGAGCAGTACTTC. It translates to CASSFSLAGLAGSGEQYF.

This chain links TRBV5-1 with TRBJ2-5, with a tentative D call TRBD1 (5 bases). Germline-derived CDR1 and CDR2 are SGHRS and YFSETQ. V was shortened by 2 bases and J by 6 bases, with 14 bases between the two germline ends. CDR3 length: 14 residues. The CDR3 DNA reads TGCGCCAGCAGCTTAGGCAGCCAGGGAAAGACCCAGTACTTC. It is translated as CASSLGSQGKTQYF.

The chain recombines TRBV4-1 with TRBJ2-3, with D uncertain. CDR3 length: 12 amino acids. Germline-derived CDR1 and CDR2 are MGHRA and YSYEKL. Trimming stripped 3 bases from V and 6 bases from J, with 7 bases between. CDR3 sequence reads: CASSHLRDTQYF. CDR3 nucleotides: TGCGCCAGCAGCCACCTGAGGGATACGCAGTATTTT.

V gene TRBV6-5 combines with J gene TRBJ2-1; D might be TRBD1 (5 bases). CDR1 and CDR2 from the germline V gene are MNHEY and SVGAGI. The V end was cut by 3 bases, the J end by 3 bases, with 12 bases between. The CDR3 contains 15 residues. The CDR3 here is CASSYRTSSYNEQFF. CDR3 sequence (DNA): TGTGCCAGCAGTTATAGGACATCCAGCTACAATGAGCAGTTCTTC.

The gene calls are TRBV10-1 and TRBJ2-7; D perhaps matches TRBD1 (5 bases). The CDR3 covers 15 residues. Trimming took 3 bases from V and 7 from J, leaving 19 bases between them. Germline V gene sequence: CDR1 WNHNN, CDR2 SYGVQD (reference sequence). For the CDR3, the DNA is TGCGCCAGCAGTGACTCTGCTTTGGGGCGAAGAGAGCAGTACTTC. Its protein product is CASSDSALGRREQYF.

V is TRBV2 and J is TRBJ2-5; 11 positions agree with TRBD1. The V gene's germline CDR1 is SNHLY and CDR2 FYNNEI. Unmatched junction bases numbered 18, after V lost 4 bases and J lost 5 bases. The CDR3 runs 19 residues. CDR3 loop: CASSASTYGTGGSGETQYF. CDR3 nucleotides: TGTGCCAGCAGTGCTTCCACATACGGGACAGGGGGGTCAGGTGAGACCCAGTACTTC. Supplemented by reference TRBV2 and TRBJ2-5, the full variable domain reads EPEVTQTPSHQVTQMGQEVILRCVPISNHLYFYWYRQILGQKVEFLVSFYNNEISEKSEIFDDQFSVERPDGSNFTLKIRSTKLEDSAMYFCASSASTYGTGGSGETQYFGPGTRLLVL.

CDR3 sequence (DNA): TGTGCCAGCAGCTTAGGAGACAGTATGAACACTGAAGCTTTCTTT. Its translation is CASSLGDSMNTEAFF. The rearrangement links TRBV7-9 to TRBJ1-1, with D tentatively TRBD1 (5 bases). The CDR3 has 15 amino acids. Germline lookup yields CDR1 SEHNR and CDR2 FQNEAQ (reference sequence). V gave up 1 base and J gave up 0 bases, with 9 bases separating them.

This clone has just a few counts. The chain's CDR3 is CASGTSGSYNEQFF. CDR3 sequence (DNA): TGCGCCAGCGGGACTAGCGGGAGTTACAATGAGCAGTTCTTC. The chain combines TRBV10-2 with TRBJ2-1; 14 bases agree with TRBD2. Germline values: CDR1 WSHSY, CDR2 SAAADI. CDR3 length: 14 residues. Germline trimming cut 8 bases from V and 4 bases from J; bases unmatched to any gene: 1.